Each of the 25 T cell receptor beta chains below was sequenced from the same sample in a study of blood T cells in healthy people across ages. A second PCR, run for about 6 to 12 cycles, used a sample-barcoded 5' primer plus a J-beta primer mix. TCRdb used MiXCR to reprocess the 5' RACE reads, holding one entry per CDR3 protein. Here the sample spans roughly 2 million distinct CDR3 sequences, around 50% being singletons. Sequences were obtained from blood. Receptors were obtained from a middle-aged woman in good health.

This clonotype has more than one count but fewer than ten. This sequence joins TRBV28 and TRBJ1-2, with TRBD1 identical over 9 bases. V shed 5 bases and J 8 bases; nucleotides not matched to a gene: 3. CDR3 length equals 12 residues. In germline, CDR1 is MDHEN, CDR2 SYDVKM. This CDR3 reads CASSRDRAGYTF. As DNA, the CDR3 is TGTGCCAGCAGTCGGGACAGGGCGGGCTACACCTTC.

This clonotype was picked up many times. CDR3 loop: CSVDAGASTDTQYF. The CDR3 bases are TGCAGCGTTGATGCCGGAGCTAGCACAGATACGCAGTATTTT. The genes are TRBV29-1 and TRBJ2-3; D is unclear. CDR1 and CDR2 from the germline V gene are SQVTM and ANQGSEA. This CDR3 has 14 amino acids. Trimming shortened V by 3 bases and J by 0 bases, and 10 bases separated the two germline ends.

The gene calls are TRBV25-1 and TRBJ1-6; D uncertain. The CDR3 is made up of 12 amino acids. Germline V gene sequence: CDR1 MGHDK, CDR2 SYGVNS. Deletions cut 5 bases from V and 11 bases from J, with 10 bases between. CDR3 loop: CASSPGWTPLHF. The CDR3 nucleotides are TGTGCCAGCAGTCCAGGATGGACACCCCTCCACTTT.

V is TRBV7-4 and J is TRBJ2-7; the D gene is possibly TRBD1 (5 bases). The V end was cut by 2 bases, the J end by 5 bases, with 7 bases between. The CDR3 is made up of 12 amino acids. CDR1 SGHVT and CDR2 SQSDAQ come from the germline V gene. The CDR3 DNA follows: TGTGCCAGCAGCTTAAGACAGAACGAGCAGTACTTC. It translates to CASSLRQNEQYF.

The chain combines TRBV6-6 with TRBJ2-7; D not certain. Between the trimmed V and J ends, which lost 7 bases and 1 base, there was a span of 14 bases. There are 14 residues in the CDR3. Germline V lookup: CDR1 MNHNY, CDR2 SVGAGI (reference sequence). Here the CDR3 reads CASTNFGPSYEQYF. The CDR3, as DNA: TGTGCCAGCACCAACTTCGGCCCATCCTACGAGCAGTACTTC.

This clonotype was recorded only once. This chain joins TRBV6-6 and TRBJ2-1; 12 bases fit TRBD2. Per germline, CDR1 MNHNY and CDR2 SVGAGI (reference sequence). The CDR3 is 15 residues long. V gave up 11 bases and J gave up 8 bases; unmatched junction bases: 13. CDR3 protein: CAVQKPSGGAYEQFF. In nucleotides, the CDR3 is TGTGCCGTACAGAAACCTAGCGGGGGGGCCTATGAGCAGTTCTTC.

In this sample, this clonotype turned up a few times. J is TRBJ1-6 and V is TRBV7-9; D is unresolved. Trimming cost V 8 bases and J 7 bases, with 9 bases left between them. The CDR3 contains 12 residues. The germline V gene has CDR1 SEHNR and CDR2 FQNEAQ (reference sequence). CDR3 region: CASGIGNSPLHF. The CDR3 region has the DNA TGTGCCAGCGGTATCGGCAATTCACCCCTCCACTTT.

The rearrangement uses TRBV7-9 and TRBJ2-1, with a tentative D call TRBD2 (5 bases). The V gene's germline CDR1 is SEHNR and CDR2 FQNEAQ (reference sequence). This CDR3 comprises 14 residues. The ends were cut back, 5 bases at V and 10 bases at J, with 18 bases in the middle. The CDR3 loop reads CASSAILQRGEQFF. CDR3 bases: TGTGCCAGCAGCGCGATACTACAGCGCGGGGAGCAGTTCTTC.

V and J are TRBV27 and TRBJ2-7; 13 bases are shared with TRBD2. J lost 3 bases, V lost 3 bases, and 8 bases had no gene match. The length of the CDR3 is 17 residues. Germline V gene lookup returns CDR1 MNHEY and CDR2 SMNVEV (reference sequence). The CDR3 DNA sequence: TGTGCCAGCAGTTTTTCCGGACTAGCGGGGGAGGGCTACGAGCAGTACTTC. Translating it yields CASSFSGLAGEGYEQYF.

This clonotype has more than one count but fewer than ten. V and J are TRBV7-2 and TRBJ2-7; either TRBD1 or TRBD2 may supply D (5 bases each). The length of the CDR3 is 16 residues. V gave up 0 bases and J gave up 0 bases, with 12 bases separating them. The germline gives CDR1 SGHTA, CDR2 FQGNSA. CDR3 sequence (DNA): TGTGCCAGCAGCTTAGCTGTAGGGACGGTCTCCTACGAGCAGTACTTC. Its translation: CASSLAVGTVSYEQYF. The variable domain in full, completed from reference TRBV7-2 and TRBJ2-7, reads GAGVSQSPSNKVTEKGKDVELRCDPISGHTALYWYRQSLGQGLEFLIYFQGNSAPDKSGLPSDRFSAERTGGSVSTLTIQRTQQEDSAVYLCASSLAVGTVSYEQYFGPGTRLTVT.

The CDR3 spells CSARDSGGPETQYF. The CDR3 nucleotides read TGCAGTGCTAGGGATAGCGGGGGCCCAGAGACCCAGTACTTC. This chain connects TRBV20-1 to TRBJ2-5; 9 nucleotides line up with TRBD2. V was pared by 3 bases and J by 4 bases, with 6 bases of the junction left unmatched. CDR1 and CDR2 from the germline V gene are DFQATT and SNEGSKA (reference sequence). The CDR3 is 14 amino acids.

CDR3 nucleotides: TGTGCCACCAGCAGAGAGGGACAGGGTAGCCACGAGCAGTACTTC. Its translation: CATSREGQGSHEQYF. This sequence joins TRBV15 and TRBJ2-7; 9 bases align to TRBD1. Germline values: CDR1 LNHNV, CDR2 YYDKDF (reference sequence). V shed 0 bases and J 5 bases; nucleotides not matched to a gene: 5. The CDR3 is made up of 15 amino acids.

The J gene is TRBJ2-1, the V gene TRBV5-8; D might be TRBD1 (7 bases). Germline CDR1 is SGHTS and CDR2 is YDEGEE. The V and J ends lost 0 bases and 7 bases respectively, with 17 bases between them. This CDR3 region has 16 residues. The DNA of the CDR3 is TGTGCCAGCAGCTTGGCCCCGGGCAGGGGGAGGAATGAGCAGTTCTTC. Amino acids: CASSLAPGRGRNEQFF. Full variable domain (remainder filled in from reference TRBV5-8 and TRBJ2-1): EAGVTQSPTHLIKTRGQQATLRCSPISGHTSVYWYQQALGLGLQFLLWYDEGEERNRGNFPPRFSGRQFPNYSSELNVNALELEDSALYLCASSLAPGRGRNEQFFGPGTRLTVL.

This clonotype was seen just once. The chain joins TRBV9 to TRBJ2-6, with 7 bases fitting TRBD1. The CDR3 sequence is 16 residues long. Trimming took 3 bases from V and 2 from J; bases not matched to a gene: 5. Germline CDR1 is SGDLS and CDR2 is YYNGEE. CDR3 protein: CASSANRGPGANVLTF. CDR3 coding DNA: TGTGCCAGCAGCGCTAACAGGGGCCCTGGGGCCAACGTCCTGACTTTC. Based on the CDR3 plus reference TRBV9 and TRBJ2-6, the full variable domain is DSGVTQTPKHLITATGQRVTLRCSPRSGDLSVYWYQQSLDQGLQFLIQYYNGEERAKGNILERFSAQQFPDLHSELNLSSLELGDSALYFCASSANRGPGANVLTFGAGSRLTVL.

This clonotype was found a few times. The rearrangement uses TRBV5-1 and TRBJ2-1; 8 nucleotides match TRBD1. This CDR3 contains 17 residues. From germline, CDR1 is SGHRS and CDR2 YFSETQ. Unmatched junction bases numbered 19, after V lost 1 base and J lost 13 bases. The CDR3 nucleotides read TGCGCCAGCAGCTTGCTTCAGGGGGCAGACCCAACCAATCTACAGTTCTTC. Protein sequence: CASSLLQGADPTNLQFF.

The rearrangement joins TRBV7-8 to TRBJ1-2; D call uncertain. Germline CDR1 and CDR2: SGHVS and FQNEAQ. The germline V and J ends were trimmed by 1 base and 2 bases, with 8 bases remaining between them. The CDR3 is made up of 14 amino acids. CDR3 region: CASSLGHKNYGYTF. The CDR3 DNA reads TGTGCCAGCAGCTTAGGCCACAAGAACTATGGCTACACCTTC.

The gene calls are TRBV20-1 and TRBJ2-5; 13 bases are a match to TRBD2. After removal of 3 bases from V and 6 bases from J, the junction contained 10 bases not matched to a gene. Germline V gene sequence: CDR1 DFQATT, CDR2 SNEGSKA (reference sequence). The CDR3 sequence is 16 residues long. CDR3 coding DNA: TGCAGTGCTAGGCCCAAAACTAGCGGGGGGGGGAAGACCCAGTACTTC. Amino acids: CSARPKTSGGGKTQYF.

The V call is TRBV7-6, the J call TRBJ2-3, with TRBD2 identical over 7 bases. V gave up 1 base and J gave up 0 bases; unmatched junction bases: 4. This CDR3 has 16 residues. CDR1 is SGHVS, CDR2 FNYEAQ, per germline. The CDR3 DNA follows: TGTGCCAGCAGCTTAGAGGCTAGCGGTAGCACAGATACGCAGTATTTT. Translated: CASSLEASGSTDTQYF.

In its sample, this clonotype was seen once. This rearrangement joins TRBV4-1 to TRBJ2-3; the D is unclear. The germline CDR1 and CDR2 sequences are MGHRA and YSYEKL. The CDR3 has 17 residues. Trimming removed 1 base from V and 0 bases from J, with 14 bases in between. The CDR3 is CASSQAPPLASTDTQYF. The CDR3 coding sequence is TGCGCCAGCAGCCAAGCCCCCCCCCTCGCTAGCACAGATACGCAGTATTTT.

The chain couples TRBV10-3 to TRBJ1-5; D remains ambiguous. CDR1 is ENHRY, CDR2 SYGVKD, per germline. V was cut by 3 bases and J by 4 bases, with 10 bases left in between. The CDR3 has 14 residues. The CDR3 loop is CAISDRSANQPQHF. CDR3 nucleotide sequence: TGTGCCATCAGTGATCGCAGCGCAAATCAGCCCCAGCATTTT.

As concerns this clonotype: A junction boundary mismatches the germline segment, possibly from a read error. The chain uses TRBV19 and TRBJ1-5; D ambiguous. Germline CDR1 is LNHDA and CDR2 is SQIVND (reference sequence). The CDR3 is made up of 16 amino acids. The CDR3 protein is CASSIDHGYSNQPRHF. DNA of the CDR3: TGTGCCAGTAGTATAGATCATGGGTACAGCAATCAGCCCCGGCATTTT.

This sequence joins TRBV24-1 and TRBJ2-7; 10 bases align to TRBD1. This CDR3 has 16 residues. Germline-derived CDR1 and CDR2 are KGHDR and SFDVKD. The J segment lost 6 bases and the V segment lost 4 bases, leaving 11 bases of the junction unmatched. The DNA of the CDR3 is TGTGCCACCAGTGAGACTCCGGGACAGGGGTCTGTCGAGCAGTACTTC. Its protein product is CATSETPGQGSVEQYF.

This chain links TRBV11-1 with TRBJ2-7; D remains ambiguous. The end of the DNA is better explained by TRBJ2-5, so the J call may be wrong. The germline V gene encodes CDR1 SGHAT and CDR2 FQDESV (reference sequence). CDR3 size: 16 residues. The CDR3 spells CASSLAFPGTGETQYF. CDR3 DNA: TGTGCCAGCAGCTTAGCGTTCCCGGGCACCGGAGAGACCCAGTACTTC.

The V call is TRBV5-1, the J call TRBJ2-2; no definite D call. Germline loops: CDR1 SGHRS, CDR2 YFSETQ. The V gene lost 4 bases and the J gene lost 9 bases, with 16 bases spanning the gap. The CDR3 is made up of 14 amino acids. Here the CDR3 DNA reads TGCGCCAGCAGCGCCGCACGACCTGGCCGGGAGCTGTTTTTT. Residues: CASSAARPGRELFF.

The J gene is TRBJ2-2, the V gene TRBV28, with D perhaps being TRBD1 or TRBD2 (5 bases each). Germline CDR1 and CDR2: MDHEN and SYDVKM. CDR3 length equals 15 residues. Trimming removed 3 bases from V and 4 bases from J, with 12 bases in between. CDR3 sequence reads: CASSLPGTGTGELFF. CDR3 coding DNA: TGTGCCAGCAGTTTGCCGGGGACGGGCACCGGGGAGCTGTTTTTT.